Listed below are T cell receptor beta chains from one sample, sequenced in a study of OX40 agonist ivuxolimab in advanced cancers. Sequencing used immunoSEQ multiplex PCR; TCRdb keeps in-frame clones, though not all of them. Among roughly 39,000 clones listed, approximately 90% were seen once. Specimen: CD4+ or CD8+ T cells sorted from blood, collected in a trial of the OX40 agonist ivuxolimab. These receptors originate from an adult with an advanced solid tumor such as melanoma, head and neck, liver or kidney cancer. Both conserved end residues are part of each CDR3.

TRBV5-4	TRBJ2-7	CASSSAYEQYF
TRBV30	TRBJ1-2	CAWSGGDSSNYGYTF
TRBV12-5	TRBJ2-7	CASGLSDRGRYEQYF
TRBV2	TRBJ1-1	CASSDSSRTEAFF
TRBV28	TRBJ2-7	CASSPSGTSGVYEQYF
TRBV20-1	TRBJ2-3	CSAATDTQYF
TRBV4-1	NA	CASSQAPTSGAAYEQYF
TRBV2	TRBJ1-4	CASSYRDDEKLFF
TRBV5-1	TRBJ1-1	CASSLTGAGRFMNTEAFF
TRBV4-2	TRBJ2-5	CASSQVGAAQETQYF
TRBV15	TRBJ2-5	CATSRGETQYF
TRBV6-6	TRBJ1-5	CASSGLAGEASRPQHF
TRBV6-5	TRBJ2-7	CASSYSTGYEQYF
TRBV29-1	TRBJ1-4	CSVEDMGEKLFF
TRBV19	TRBJ1-5	CASSLMAGNQPQHF
TRBV5-6	TRBJ2-3	CASSLLAGGRTDTQYF
TRBV6-5	TRBJ1-2	CASSYSTGDYGYTF
TRBV11-2	TRBJ1-4	CASSSLAFWGDEKLFF
TRBV9	TRBJ1-3	CASSVGDPGAPSGNTIYF
TRBV28	TRBJ1-3	CASRFRPRGHGNTIYF
TRBV5-1	TRBJ2-7	CASSPGQTSYEQYF
TRBV9	TRBJ2-1	CASSASLRRTYNEQFF
TRBV19	TRBJ2-5	CASSIIEGETQYF
TRBV2	TRBJ2-7	CASSATAYEQYF
TRBV6-1	TRBJ2-1	CASSEGFVGRDEQFF
TRBV19	TRBJ2-5	CASSRGRGLQETQYF
TRBV19	TRBJ2-7	CASSPQGTGTTVEQYF
TRBV11-3	TRBJ2-2	CASSYNPAGELFF
TRBV7-2	TRBJ2-5	CASSLWSQETQYF
TRBV14	TRBJ1-3	CASSQDSRASSGNTIYF
TRBV23-1	TRBJ1-6	CASSQRPGTGELWGYSPLHF
TRBV29-1	TRBJ2-5	CSPQQETQYF
TRBV4-1	TRBJ2-5	CASSQLDRGQETQYF
TRBV11-2	TRBJ2-1	CASRISDSSYNEQFF
TRBV10-3	TRBJ2-5	CAIRADYSSVETQYF
TRBV2	TRBJ2-7	CASSGSGSKYEQYF
TRBV27	TRBJ2-7	CASSPLAGVAYEQYF
TRBV28	TRBJ2-1	CASSFISYEQFF
TRBV10-3	TRBJ2-2	CAITGTPTGELFF
TRBV2	TRBJ2-7	CASSELILAGGRSSYEQYF
TRBV18	TRBJ2-7	CASSGTASYEQYF
TRBV28	TRBJ1-2	CAIRVDQLSGYTF
TRBV5-8	TRBJ1-1	CASSLEGLSNTEAFF
TRBV19	TRBJ1-2	CASSIDPQGDYGYTF
TRBV18	TRBJ2-3	CASSSTDTQYF
TRBV5-1	TRBJ2-1	CASSLLGIAGPSRNEQFF
TRBV29-1	TRBJ2-5	CSVGLAIQETQYF
TRBV19	TRBJ2-1	CASSTFSSNDEQFF
TRBV5-6	TRBJ2-5	CASSSMGLAGEKETQYF
TRBV5-6	TRBJ2-7	CASSLGSGYEQYF
TRBV10-1	TRBJ2-7	CASSGGPPYEQYF
TRBV2	TRBJ2-3	CASREGDTQYF
TRBV11-2	TRBJ1-1	CASSFERREAFF
TRBV27	TRBJ1-3	CASRSRDLGSGNTIYF
TRBV7-6	TRBJ1-2	CASSLAGQGDGYTF